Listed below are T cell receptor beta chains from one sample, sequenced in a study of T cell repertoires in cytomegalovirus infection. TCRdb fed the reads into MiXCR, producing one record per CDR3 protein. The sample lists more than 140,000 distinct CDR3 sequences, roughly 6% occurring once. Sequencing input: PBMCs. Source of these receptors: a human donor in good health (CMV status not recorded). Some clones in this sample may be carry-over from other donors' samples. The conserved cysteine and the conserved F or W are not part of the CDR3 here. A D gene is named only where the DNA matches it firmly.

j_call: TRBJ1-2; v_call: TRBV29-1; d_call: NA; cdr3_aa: SVGEGEYGYT
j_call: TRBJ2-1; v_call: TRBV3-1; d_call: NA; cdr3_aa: ASSQVERVNEQF
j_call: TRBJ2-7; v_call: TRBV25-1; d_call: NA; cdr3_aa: ASSEWGVDEQY
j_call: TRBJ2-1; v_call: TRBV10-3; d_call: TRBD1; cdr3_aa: AISESQGATYNEQF
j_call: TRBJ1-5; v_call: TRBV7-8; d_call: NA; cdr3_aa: ASSLVGKGDQPQH
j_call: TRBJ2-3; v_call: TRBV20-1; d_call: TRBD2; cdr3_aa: SAMRSAGASTDTQY
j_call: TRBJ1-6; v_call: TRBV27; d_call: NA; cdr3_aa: ASKSYNSPLH
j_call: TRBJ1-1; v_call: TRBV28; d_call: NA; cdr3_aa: ASSQFGRNTEAF
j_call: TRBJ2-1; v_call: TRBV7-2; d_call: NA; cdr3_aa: ASSLWGEQF
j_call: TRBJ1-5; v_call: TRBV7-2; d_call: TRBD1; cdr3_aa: ASSLVGTGFSQPQH
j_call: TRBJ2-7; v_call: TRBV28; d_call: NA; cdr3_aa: ASTTSIAGEQY
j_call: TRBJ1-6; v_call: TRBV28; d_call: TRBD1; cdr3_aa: ASHPLQGTRYSPLH
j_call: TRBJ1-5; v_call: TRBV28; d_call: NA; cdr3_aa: ASTLTNQPQH
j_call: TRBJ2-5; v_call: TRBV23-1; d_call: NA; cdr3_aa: ASSDRWGEETQY
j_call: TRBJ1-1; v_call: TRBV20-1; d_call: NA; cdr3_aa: SAREAGTEAF
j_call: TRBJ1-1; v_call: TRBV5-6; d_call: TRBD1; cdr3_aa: ASSLNRGRSTEAF
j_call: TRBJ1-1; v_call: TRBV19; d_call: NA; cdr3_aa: ACGGTEAF
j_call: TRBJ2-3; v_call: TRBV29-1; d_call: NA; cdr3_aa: SVDPSGTDTQY
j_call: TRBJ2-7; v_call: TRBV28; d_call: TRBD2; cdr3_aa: ASRSGGARSYEQY
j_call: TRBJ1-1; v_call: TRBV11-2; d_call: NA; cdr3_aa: ASSLGSRFTEAF
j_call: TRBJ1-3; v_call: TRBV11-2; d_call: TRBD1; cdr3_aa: ASSLFPKRTGWKYTIY
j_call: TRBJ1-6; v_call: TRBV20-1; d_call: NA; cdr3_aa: STLTMGNGALH
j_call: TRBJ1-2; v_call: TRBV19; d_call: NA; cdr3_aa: ASSAPGDPNYGYT
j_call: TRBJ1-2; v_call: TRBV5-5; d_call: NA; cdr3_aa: ASSPTAGSNYGYT
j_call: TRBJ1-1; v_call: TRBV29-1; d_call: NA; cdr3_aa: SVRKGGNTEAF
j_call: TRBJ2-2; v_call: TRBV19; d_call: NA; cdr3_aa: ASSREDIRRTGELF
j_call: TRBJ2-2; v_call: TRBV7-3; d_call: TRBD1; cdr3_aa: ASSQNFGQGRTGELF
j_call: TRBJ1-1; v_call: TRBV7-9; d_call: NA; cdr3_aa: ASRPGVNTEAF
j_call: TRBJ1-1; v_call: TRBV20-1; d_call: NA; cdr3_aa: SARGAGPMNTEAF
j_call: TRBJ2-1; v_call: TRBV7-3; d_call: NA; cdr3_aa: ASSLTLGAWSEQF
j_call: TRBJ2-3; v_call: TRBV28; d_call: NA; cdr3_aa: ASTPGAGLADTQY
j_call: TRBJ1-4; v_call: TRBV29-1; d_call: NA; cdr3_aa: SVGAGTTNEKLF
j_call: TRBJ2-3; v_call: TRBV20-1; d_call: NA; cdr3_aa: SARDDPDTQY
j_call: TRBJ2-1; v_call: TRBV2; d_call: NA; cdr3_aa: AASLGSYNEQF
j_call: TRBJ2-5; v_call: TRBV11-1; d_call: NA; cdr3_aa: ASSPAGTTRSGTQY
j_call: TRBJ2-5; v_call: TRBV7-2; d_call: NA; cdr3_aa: ASSIGQKETQY